Shown below are 27 T cell receptor beta chains from a single sample sequenced in a study of T-cell memory formation after mild COVID-19. TCRdb fed the 5' RACE reads into MiXCR, producing one record per CDR3 protein. The repertoire holds 200,000 to 250,000 distinct CDR3 sequences, with over 9.5% as singletons. Sequencing used PBMCs or a T cell subset sorted from them (not recorded which). The source is a man between 18 and 29 years old who had mild COVID-19 (a few samples of this study predate the infection). Cell type and time point are not known.

The chain carries TRBV5-4 and TRBJ2-2; D not resolved. The germline V and J ends were trimmed by 2 bases and 5 bases, with 7 bases remaining between them. The CDR3 spans 13 residues. From germline, CDR1 is SGHNT and CDR2 YYREEE (reference sequence). CDR3 protein: CASSFIFTGELFF. The DNA of the CDR3 is TGTGCCAGCAGCTTTATTTTTACCGGGGAGCTGTTTTTT.

This clonotype has a count of ten or more. The J gene is TRBJ2-7, the V gene TRBV6-1; D uncertain. CDR3 length: 13 amino acids. The germline V gene has CDR1 MNHNS and CDR2 SASEGT. The V and J ends lost 2 bases and 2 bases respectively, with 7 bases between them. The CDR3 protein is CASSEMHPYEQYF. CDR3 nucleotide sequence: TGTGCCAGCAGTGAAATGCACCCCTACGAGCAGTACTTC.

The V call is TRBV7-9, the J call TRBJ2-5; the D is unclear. This CDR3 contains 14 residues. The germline V gene encodes CDR1 SEHNR and CDR2 FQNEAQ (reference sequence). Deletions cut 7 bases from V and 1 base from J, with 13 bases between. CDR3 protein: CASTQRNSQETQYF. CDR3 sequence (DNA): TGTGCCAGCACCCAGAGGAACAGCCAAGAGACCCAGTACTTC.

This clonotype has just a few counts. The J gene is TRBJ2-7, the V gene TRBV12-3 or TRBV12-4, with D perhaps assigned TRBD1 or TRBD2 (6 bases each). V lost 5 bases, J lost 2 bases, and 16 bases lay in between. This CDR3 is 15 amino acids long. DNA of the CDR3: TGTGCCAGCAGTCCAGGGGACTGGGGAGCCTACGAGCAGTACTTC. It is translated as CASSPGDWGAYEQYF.

This clonotype came up a few times. The J gene is TRBJ2-5, the V gene TRBV7-2, with 9 bases matching TRBD2. Looked up from germline, CDR1 is SGHTA and CDR2 is FQGNSA. With V trimmed by 2 bases and J by 1 base, 2 bases remained unmatched. The CDR3 has 15 amino acids. The CDR3 region is CASSLSTSGQETQYF. The CDR3 DNA reads as TGTGCCAGCAGCTTATCGACTAGCGGCCAAGAGACCCAGTACTTC.

The chain has TRBV2 and TRBJ2-5; D not resolved. Germline values: CDR1 SNHLY, CDR2 FYNNEI. The CDR3 totals 13 residues. Trimming shortened V by 8 bases and J by 4 bases, and 14 bases separated the two germline ends. CDR3 in DNA: TGTGCCAGCGCCCCTCGGCTCGGAGAGACCCAGTACTTC. It yields the protein CASAPRLGETQYF.

The chain couples TRBV7-2 to TRBJ2-5; 7 positions agree with TRBD2. V was pared by 6 bases and J by 5 bases, with 9 bases of the junction left unmatched. CDR1 and CDR2 from the germline V gene are SGHTA and FQGNSA. The CDR3 runs 14 residues. This CDR3 reads CASSPGGGLETQYF. The DNA for the CDR3 is TGTGCCAGCAGTCCTGGGGGGGGGTTGGAGACCCAGTACTTC.

The chain is built from TRBV4-2 and TRBJ2-3, with D possibly matching TRBD2 (7 bases). The CDR3 has 16 residues. Germline V gene sequence: CDR1 LGHNA, CDR2 YNFKEQ. V lost 0 bases to trimming and J lost 2 bases, with 12 bases between them. CDR3 residues: CASSQEGGQTTDTQYF. The CDR3 DNA follows: TGTGCCAGCAGCCAAGAGGGGGGGCAGACCACAGATACGCAGTATTTT.

This rearrangement joins TRBV5-1 to TRBJ1-4, with TRBD1 matching over 8 bases. Germline CDR1 reads SGHRS; CDR2 reads YFSETQ. The CDR3 contains 13 residues. Trimming at V came to 7 bases and at J to 7 bases, leaving 6 bases not matched to a gene. The CDR3 loop is CASEQGDGEKLFF. The CDR3 DNA reads TGCGCCAGCGAACAGGGGGACGGTGAAAAACTGTTTTTT.

There are a few counts of this clonotype. The chain is built from TRBV7-2 and TRBJ1-4, with TRBD1 matching 9 bases. CDR1 and CDR2 from the germline V gene are SGHTA and FQGNSA. The CDR3 runs to 16 residues. V was pared by 5 bases and J by 7 bases, with 11 bases of the junction left unmatched. CDR3 protein: CASSLNPQGAGEKLFF. The CDR3 DNA reads TGTGCCAGCAGCCTAAACCCACAGGGGGCGGGTGAAAAACTGTTTTTT.

This clonotype was detected a few times. The CDR3, as DNA: TGTGCCAGCAGTGGAGGCAGGGGGAATGAAAAACTGTTTTTT. This sequence encodes CASSGGRGNEKLFF. The gene calls are TRBV27 and TRBJ1-4; 7 bases are a match to TRBD1. Germline loops: CDR1 MNHEY, CDR2 SMNVEV (reference sequence). The V gene end was trimmed by 5 bases and the J gene end by 5 bases; junction bases not matched to a gene: 5. This CDR3 has 14 amino acids.

This clonotype was counted a few times. The rearrangement links TRBV29-1 to TRBJ2-3; TRBD2 matches 11 bases. This CDR3 is built from 14 residues. J lost 5 bases, V lost 6 bases, and 7 bases had no gene match. From germline, CDR1 is SQVTM and CDR2 ANQGSEA. The CDR3 region has the DNA TGCAGCGTAATAGCGGGGGGGCCGGGAGATACGCAGTATTTT. It encodes CSVIAGGPGDTQYF.

At least ten counts were recorded for this clonotype. The gene calls are TRBV7-8 and TRBJ1-5; weak D call: TRBD1 (5 bases). Germline CDR1 reads SGHVS; CDR2 reads FQNEAQ. V was trimmed by 3 bases and J by 0 bases, leaving 15 bases between them. The CDR3 length is 17 residues. This chain's CDR3 is CASSFGTGLNSNQPQHF. The CDR3 nucleotides read TGTGCCAGCAGCTTTGGGACCGGCTTAAATAGCAATCAGCCCCAGCATTTT.

This clonotype appeared a few times. This rearrangement joins TRBV5-1 to TRBJ2-2; TRBD2 might be the D (6 bases). The CDR3 totals 14 residues. Germline CDR1 and CDR2: SGHRS and YFSETQ. Trimming shortened V by 2 bases and J by 6 bases, and 11 bases separated the two germline ends. The CDR3 region is CASSFGTHAGELFF. The CDR3 region has the DNA TGCGCCAGCAGCTTCGGGACTCACGCCGGGGAGCTGTTTTTT.

V is TRBV11-2 and J is TRBJ2-2; TRBD1 matches at 11 bases. The germline gives CDR1 SGHAT, CDR2 FQNNGV. V was pared by 5 bases and J by 0 bases, with 11 bases of the junction left unmatched. The CDR3 has 19 amino acids. Here the CDR3 reads CASSRRDRGFASNTGELFF. In DNA, the CDR3 is TGTGCCAGCAGCCGCCGGGACAGGGGGTTCGCCTCGAACACCGGGGAGCTGTTTTTT. The whole variable domain, filled in from reference TRBV11-2 and TRBJ2-2, reads EAGVAQSPRYKIIEKRQSVAFWCNPISGHATLYWYQQILGQGPKLLIQFQNNGVVDDSQLPKDRFSAERLKGVDSTLKIQPAKLEDSAVYLCASSRRDRGFASNTGELFFGEGSRLTVL.

A few counts support this clonotype. The CDR3 loop is CASSFGLAGVTGELFF. The CDR3 nucleotides read TGTGCCAGCAGCTTCGGACTAGCGGGGGTAACCGGGGAGCTGTTTTTT. The rearrangement joins TRBV12-3 or TRBV12-4 to TRBJ2-2, with 13 bases matching TRBD2. Unmatched junction bases numbered 6, after V lost 6 bases and J lost 5 bases. The CDR3 is 16 residues long.

This clonotype came up a few times. This sequence joins TRBV6-2 or TRBV6-3 and TRBJ2-7, with TRBD2 matching 8 bases. Germline values: CDR1 MNHEY, CDR2 SVGEGT. CDR3 length equals 14 residues. The trim removed 8 bases at V and 2 bases at J, leaving 8 bases unmatched. The CDR3 here is CASRLAGRTYEQYF. CDR3 nucleotides: TGTGCCAGCCGATTAGCGGGGAGAACCTACGAGCAGTACTTC.

This clonotype has only a few counts. The chain couples TRBV29-1 to TRBJ2-2; maybe TRBD1 (6 bases). CDR1 SQVTM and CDR2 ANQGSEA come from the germline V gene. CDR3 length: 14 residues. Trimming cost V 1 base and J 6 bases, with 12 bases left between them. DNA for the CDR3: TGCAGCGTTGAAGGAACAGGGTGGCCCGGGGAGCTGTTTTTT. It yields the protein CSVEGTGWPGELFF.

This clonotype was detected a few times. This chain connects TRBV6-6 to TRBJ2-3; 7 nucleotides line up with TRBD2. This CDR3 has 12 amino acids. Germline CDR1 is MNHNY and CDR2 is SVGAGI (reference sequence). V dropped 4 bases and J dropped 10; count of bases not matched to a gene: 5. The CDR3 bases are TGTGCCAGCAGTTGGGGTGGACTAGCGCAGTATTTT. Translating gives CASSWGGLAQYF.

This chain links TRBV13 with TRBJ1-6; 9 positions agree with TRBD1. The CDR3 contains 14 residues. In germline, CDR1 is PRHDT, CDR2 FYEKMQ (reference sequence). The trim removed 3 bases at V and 13 bases at J, leaving 7 bases unmatched. CDR3 loop: CASSLGDRVVPLHF. In DNA, the CDR3 is TGTGCCAGCAGCTTGGGGGACAGGGTTGTGCCCCTCCACTTT.

The rearrangement uses TRBV27 and TRBJ1-6; 7 bases fit TRBD1. In germline, CDR1 is MNHEY, CDR2 SMNVEV (reference sequence). The J segment lost 9 bases and the V segment lost 8 bases, leaving 7 bases of the junction unmatched. The length of the CDR3 is 13 residues. As DNA, the CDR3 is TGTGCCAGCGGCATGAGGGGGCCTTCACCCCTCCACTTT. Translated: CASGMRGPSPLHF.

The rearrangement links TRBV24-1 to TRBJ1-1; 7 nucleotides line up with TRBD1. Germline values: CDR1 KGHDR, CDR2 SFDVKD. The length of the CDR3 is 13 residues. J gave up 5 bases and V 4 bases, and 3 bases lay outside the gene matches. The CDR3 protein is CATSDPTGTEAFF. The CDR3 nucleotides read TGTGCCACCAGTGACCCGACAGGGACTGAAGCTTTCTTT.

This clonotype appeared many times. The V call is TRBV11-3, the J call TRBJ2-7, with TRBD2 as a possible D gene (5 bases). V was clipped by 5 bases and J by 13 bases, with 18 bases between them. The germline CDR1 and CDR2 sequences are SGHNT and YENEEA. This CDR3 is 12 amino acids long. Here the CDR3 reads CASSPYGGALYF. The CDR3 DNA sequence: TGTGCCAGCAGCCCCTACGGAGGCGCGTTATACTTC. The full variable domain, with the rest looked up from reference TRBV11-3 and TRBJ2-7, is EAGVVQSPRYKIIEKKQPVAFWCNPISGHNTLYWYLQNLGQGPELLIRYENEEAVDDSQLPKDRFSAERLKGVDSTLKIQPAELGDSAVYLCASSPYGGALYFGPGTRLTVT.

This chain connects TRBV7-7 to TRBJ2-7; no clear D gene. The CDR3 runs to 13 residues. Trimming took off 4 bases at V and 0 bases at J, with 7 bases between the two ends. The germline CDR1 and CDR2 sequences are SSHAT and FNYEAQ (reference sequence). The CDR3 reads CASSSAPSYEQYF. CDR3 coding DNA: TGTGCCAGCAGCTCCGCTCCCTCCTACGAGCAGTACTTC.

As concerns this clonotype: The junction departs from the called germline gene at one end, perhaps through a read error. The chain has TRBV6-5 and TRBJ2-4; D is perhaps TRBD1 (5 bases). The germline CDR1 and CDR2 sequences are MNHEY and SVGAGI. This CDR3 is 13 amino acids long. DNA for the CDR3: TGTGCCAGCAGCCGTACAGGAGCTCACATTCCGTACTTC. Protein product: CASSRTGAHIPYF.

This chain connects TRBV20-1 to TRBJ2-7; D might be TRBD1 (5 bases). Germline-derived CDR1 and CDR2 are DFQATT and SNEGSKA (reference sequence). V was cut by 0 bases and J by 6 bases, with 9 bases left in between. The CDR3 covers 12 residues. The CDR3 sequence: CSAREGAVEQYF. CDR3 sequence (DNA): TGCAGTGCTAGAGAAGGGGCTGTCGAGCAGTACTTC.

This clonotype was seen a handful of times. The V and J genes are TRBV9 and TRBJ1-1, with a tentative D call TRBD1 (5 bases). The CDR3 contains 13 residues. Trimming left V 0 bases short and J 8 bases short, with 11 bases between. Germline V gene sequence: CDR1 SGDLS, CDR2 YYNGEE. The CDR3 region is CASSVGPGDEAFF. In DNA, the CDR3 is TGTGCCAGCAGCGTAGGGCCGGGGGACGAAGCTTTCTTT.